What follows is one T cell receptor (beta chain) and its context. Only one count was recorded for this clone. What this receptor recognizes is not known. Base qualities were left out, and no much larger clone turns up one base away. TCRbeta CDR3 regions were amplified from genomic DNA using the immunoSEQ Assay, a bias-controlled multiplex PCR. On the authors' methods: The number of nucleated cells in each sample was estimated from the amplification of reference gene primers within the assay. To quantify the absolute abundance of each unique TCRbeta CDR3 rearrangement, sequence reads were collapsed and filtered. For each sample, productive Simpson clonality was calculated as the square root of Simpson's diversity index across productive rearrangements. TCRdb obtained this table from immuneACCESS and retained in-frame rearrangements with V and J assigned. These tables miss some clones; where compared with another copy, unresolved V genes account for less than half of the shortfall, and the remainder is unexplained. V and J calls and clone size come straight from that table; D and trimming were deduced from the DNA. This sample lists 170,000 or so clones; about 88% were detected once. The ten largest account for approximately 0.6% of the sample.

The germline V gene provides CDR1 MNHEY and CDR2 SVGEGT. The CDR3 runs 14 residues from the cysteine to the phenylalanine. Only the CDR3 part of the read is kept: 42 bases, read in frame from the first base. At the junction V is shortened by 5 bases and J by 5 bases; bases outside the gene matches: 5. One collaborating source in Seattle enrolled patients during active infection and followed them longitudinally through the course of disease. Whole blood was collected in K2EDTA tubes by collaborating institutions according to the institutions' own protocols. For TCRbeta analysis, collaborator samples were shipped as frozen whole blood, as isolated PBMCs, or as DNA extracted from either sample type. This entry comes from a study of blood T cell repertoires in COVID-19 (dated by TCRdb to about 2020). Some background on the complete study: Collaborator samples came from the United States, Italy and Spain and covered acute and convalescent phases of COVID-19. The prospective study material was composed of cDNA or gDNA derived from T cells, B-cell-depleted T cells, or PBMCs. The sample metadata nearly always contained a de-identified subject ID, COVID-19 status, age in years and sex. Subjects who had been exposed to COVID-19, were actively infected with it, or had recovered from it provided the deeply sampled blood TCRbeta repertoires that made up the dataset. The samples were drawn from the first 160 participants of the ongoing ImmuneRACE study and from more than 1,000 subjects provided by 6 global collaborators. The repertoires were released in a freely available public database meant as a resource for research on the immune response to SARS-CoV-2. Where available, HLA class I and class II types were obtained from metadata supplied by the sample provider rather than from assay-based typing.

On the study overall, not on this receptor specifically: The amount of clinical and demographic metadata varied by source and participant and was provided uncurated.

Rearrangement joined TRBV6-2 or TRBV6-3 to TRBJ1-5, and TRBD1 matches 8 of the central bases. Sequencing was carried out using peripheral blood. The TCR sequence derives from a man between 60 and 75 years old with COVID-19, enrolled during active disease. The nucleotide sequence is given as TGTGCCAGCAGTCGAGACAGGGGTTATCAGCCCCAGCATTTT. This is translated as CASSRDRGYQPQHF.